This T cell receptor (beta chain) was recorded in a study of T cell changes during pregnancy in multiple sclerosis. The CDR3 runs to 15 residues. V shed 1 base and J shed 6 bases, with 13 bases lying between them. Per the germline V gene, CDR1 is LNHNV and CDR2 is YYDKDF (reference sequence). Assay: immunoSEQ multiplex PCR; the TCRdb copy retains only in-frame clones and omits some. The sample carries around 50,000 clones, about 91% recorded once. The sequencing here drew on CD4+ T cells from peripheral blood mononuclear cells, taken in the second trimester of pregnancy. This receptor was obtained from a female donor with multiple sclerosis, enrolled in a pregnancy study. The chain has TRBV15 and TRBJ1-5, with a tentative D call TRBD1 (5 bases). CDR3 in amino acids: CATSRGGRDGQPQHF. CDR3 nucleotide sequence: TGTGCCACCAGCAGAGGGGGCAGGGATGGTCAGCCCCAGCATTTT.